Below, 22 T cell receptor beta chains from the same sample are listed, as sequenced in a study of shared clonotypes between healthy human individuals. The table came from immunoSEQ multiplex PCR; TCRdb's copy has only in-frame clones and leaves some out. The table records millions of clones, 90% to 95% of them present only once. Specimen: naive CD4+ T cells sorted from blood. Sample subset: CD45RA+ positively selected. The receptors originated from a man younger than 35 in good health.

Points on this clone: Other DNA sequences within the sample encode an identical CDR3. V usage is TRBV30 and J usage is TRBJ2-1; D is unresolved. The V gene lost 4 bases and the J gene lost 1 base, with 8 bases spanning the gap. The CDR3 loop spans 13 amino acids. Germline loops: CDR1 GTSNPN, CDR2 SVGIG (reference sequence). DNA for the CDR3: TGTGCCTGGAAAGGCGGTTCCTACAATGAGCAGTTCTTC. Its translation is CAWKGGSYNEQFF.

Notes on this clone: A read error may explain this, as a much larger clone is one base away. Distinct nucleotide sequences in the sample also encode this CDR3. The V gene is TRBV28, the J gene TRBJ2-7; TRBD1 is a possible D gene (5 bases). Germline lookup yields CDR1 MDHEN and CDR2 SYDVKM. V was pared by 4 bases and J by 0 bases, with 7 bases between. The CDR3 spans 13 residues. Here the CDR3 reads CASSWGSSYEQYF. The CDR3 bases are TGTGCCAGCAGTTGGGGCAGCTCCTACGAGCAGTACTTC.

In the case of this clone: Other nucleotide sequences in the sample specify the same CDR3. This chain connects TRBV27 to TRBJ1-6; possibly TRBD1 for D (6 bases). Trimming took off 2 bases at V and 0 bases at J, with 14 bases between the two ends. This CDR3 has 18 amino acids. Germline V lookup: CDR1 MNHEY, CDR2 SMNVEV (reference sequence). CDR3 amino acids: CASSLRGAPSSYNSPLHF. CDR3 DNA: TGTGCCAGCAGTTTACGGGGGGCACCCAGCTCCTATAATTCACCCCTCCACTTT.

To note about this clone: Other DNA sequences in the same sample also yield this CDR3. The CDR3 reads CASSPTRTDTQYF. The CDR3 DNA reads TGTGCCAGCTCACCAACGCGCACAGATACGCAGTATTTT. The chain joins TRBV18 to TRBJ2-3; no reliable D call. Germline CDR1 reads KGHSH; CDR2 reads LQKENI. Deletions cut 2 bases from V and 1 base from J, with 4 bases between. The CDR3 sequence is 13 residues long.

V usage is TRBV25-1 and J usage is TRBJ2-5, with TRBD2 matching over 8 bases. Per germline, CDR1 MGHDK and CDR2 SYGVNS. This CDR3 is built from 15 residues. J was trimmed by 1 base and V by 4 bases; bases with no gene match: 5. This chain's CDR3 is CASSGGGKTQETQYF. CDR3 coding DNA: TGTGCCAGCAGTGGCGGGGGGAAGACCCAAGAGACCCAGTACTTC.

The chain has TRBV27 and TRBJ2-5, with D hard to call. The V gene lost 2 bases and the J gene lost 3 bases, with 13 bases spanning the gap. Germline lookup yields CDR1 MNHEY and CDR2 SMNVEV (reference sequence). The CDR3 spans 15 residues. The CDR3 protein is CASSLSFTTKETQYF. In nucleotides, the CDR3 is TGTGCCAGCAGTTTAAGCTTTACCACAAAAGAGACCCAGTACTTC.

The CDR3 DNA reads TGTGCCAGCAGCCTTTCCGGGCCGCACCGAATGGTCCTCCACTTT. Translated: CASSLSGPHRMVLHF. The chain combines TRBV28 with TRBJ1-6, with unresolved D. The V and J ends lost 6 bases and 15 bases respectively, with 24 bases between them. Germline V gene sequence: CDR1 MDHEN, CDR2 SYDVKM. The CDR3 contains 15 residues.

This CDR3 reads CSGIGGGAKNIQYF. For the CDR3, the DNA is TGCAGCGGGATCGGGGGGGGAGCCAAAAACATTCAGTACTTC. The chain is built from TRBV29-1 and TRBJ2-4, with TRBD2 matching 8 bases. J gave up 0 bases and V 7 bases, and 5 bases lay outside the gene matches. CDR1 is SQVTM, CDR2 ANQGSEA, per germline. The CDR3 has 14 amino acids.

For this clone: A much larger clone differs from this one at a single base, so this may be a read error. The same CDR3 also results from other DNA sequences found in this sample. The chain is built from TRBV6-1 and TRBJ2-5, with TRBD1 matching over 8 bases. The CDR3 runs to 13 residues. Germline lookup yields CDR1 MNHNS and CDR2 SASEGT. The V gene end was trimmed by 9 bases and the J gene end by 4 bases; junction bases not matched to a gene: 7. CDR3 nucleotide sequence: TGTGCCAGTAGTCAGACAGGGGTAGAGACCCAGTACTTC. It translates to CASSQTGVETQYF.

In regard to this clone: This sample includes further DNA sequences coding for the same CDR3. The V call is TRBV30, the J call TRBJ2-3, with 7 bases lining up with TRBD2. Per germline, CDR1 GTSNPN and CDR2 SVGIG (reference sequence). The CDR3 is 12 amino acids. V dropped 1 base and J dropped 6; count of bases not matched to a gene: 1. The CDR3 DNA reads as TGTGCCTGGAGTGCTAGCGGCGATACGCAGTATTTT. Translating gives CAWSASGDTQYF.

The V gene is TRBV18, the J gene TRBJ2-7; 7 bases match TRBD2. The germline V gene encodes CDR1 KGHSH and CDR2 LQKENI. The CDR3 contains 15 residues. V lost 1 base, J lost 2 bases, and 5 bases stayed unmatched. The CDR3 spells CASSPQSGKTYEQYF. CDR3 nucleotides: TGTGCCAGCTCACCACAGAGCGGGAAGACCTACGAGCAGTACTTC. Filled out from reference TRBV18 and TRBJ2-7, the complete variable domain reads NAGVMQNPRHLVRRRGQEARLRCSPMKGHSHVYWYRQLPEEGLKFMVYLQKENIIDESGMPKERFSAEFPKEGPSILRIQQVVRGDSAAYFCASSPQSGKTYEQYFGPGTRLTVT.

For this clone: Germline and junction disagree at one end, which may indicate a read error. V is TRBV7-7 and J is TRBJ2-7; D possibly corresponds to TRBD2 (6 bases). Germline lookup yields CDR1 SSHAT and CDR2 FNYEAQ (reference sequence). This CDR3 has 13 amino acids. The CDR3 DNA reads TGTGCTAGCAGCTTAGAGGACGGGAGCGAGCAGTACTTC. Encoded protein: CASSLEDGSEQYF. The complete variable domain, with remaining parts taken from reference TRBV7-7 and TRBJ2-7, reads GAGVSQSPRYKVTKRGQDVTLRCDPISSHATLYWYQQALGQGPEFLTYFNYEAQPDKSGLPSDRFSAERPEGSISTLTIQRTEQRDSAMYRCASSLEDGSEQYFGPGTRLTVT.

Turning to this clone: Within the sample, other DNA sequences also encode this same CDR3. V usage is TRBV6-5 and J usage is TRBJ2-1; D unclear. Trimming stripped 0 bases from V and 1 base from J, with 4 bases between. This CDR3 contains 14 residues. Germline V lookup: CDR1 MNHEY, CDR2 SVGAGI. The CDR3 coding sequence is TGTGCCAGCAGTTACTCACCATCCTACAATGAGCAGTTCTTC. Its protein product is CASSYSPSYNEQFF.

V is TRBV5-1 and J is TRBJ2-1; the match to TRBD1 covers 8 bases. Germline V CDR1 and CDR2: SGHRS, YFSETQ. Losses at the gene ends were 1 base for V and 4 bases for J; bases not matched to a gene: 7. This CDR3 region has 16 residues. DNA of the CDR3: TGCGCCAGCAGCTTGATTCCGGGACAGGCTTACAATGAGCAGTTCTTC. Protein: CASSLIPGQAYNEQFF.

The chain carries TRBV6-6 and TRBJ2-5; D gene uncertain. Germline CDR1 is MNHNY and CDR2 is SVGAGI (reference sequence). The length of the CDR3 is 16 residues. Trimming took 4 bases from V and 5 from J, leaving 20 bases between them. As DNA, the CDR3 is TGTGCCAGCAGTTCTCCCCGGGCCCTTGCTGTGGAGACCCAGTACTTC. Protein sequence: CASSSPRALAVETQYF.

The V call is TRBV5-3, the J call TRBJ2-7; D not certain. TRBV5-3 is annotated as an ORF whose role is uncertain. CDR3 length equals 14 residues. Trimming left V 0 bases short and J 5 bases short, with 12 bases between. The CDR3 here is CARSLVRVSDEQYF. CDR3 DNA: TGTGCCAGAAGCTTGGTAAGGGTATCAGACGAGCAGTACTTC.

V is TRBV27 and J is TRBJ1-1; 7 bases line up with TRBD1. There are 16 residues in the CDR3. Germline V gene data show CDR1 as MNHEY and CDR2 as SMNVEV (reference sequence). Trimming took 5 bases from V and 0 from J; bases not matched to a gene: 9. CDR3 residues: CASSPETGFLNTEAFF. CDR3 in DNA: TGTGCCAGCAGTCCGGAGACAGGGTTTCTGAACACTGAAGCTTTCTTT.

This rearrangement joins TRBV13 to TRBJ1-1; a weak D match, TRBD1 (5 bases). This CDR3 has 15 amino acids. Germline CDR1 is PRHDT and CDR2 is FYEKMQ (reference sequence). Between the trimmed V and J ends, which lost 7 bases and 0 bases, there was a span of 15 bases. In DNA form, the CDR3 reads TGTGCCAGCAACCTCCCGGGACGGATGAACACTGAAGCTTTCTTT. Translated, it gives CASNLPGRMNTEAFF.

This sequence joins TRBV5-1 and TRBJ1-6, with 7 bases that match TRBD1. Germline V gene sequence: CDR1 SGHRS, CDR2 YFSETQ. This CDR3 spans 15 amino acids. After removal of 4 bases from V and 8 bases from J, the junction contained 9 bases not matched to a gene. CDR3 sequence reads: CASSPRTGPDSPLHF. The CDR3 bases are TGCGCCAGCAGCCCAAGGACAGGTCCAGATTCACCCCTCCACTTT.

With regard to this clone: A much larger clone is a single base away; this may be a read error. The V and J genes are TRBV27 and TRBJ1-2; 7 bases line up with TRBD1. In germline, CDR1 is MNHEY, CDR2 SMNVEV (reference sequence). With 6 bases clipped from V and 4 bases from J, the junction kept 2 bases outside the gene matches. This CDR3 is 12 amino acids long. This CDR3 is CASSRDSYGYTF. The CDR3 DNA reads TGTGCCAGCAGCCGGGACAGCTATGGCTACACCTTC.

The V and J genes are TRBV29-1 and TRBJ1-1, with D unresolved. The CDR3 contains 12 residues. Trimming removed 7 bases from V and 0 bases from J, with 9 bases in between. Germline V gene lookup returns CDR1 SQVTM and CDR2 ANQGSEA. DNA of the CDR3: TGCAGCGCCTGGGTCTTGAACACTGAAGCTTTCTTT. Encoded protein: CSAWVLNTEAFF.

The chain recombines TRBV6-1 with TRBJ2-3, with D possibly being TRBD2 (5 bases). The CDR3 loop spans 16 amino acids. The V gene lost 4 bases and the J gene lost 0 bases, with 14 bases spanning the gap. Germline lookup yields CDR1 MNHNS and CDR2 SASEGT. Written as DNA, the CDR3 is TGTGCCAGCAGTGGGGGAGTCGGGCCAAGCACAGATACGCAGTATTTT. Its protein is CASSGGVGPSTDTQYF.